These 5 T cell receptor beta chains were sequenced from one sample in a study of cytomegalovirus exposure and HLA in healthy donors. The PCR made use of 60 Vbeta and 13 Jbeta primers. Using immunoSEQ multiplex PCR, the repertoire was profiled, and TCRdb retains in-frame clones only, with some absent. The sample shows 100,000 to 150,000 clones, roughly 77% of them seen only once. Sequencing was done on a sample of PBMCs. The receptors here all came from a man aged 18-30 years in good health and CMV-seronegative.

J is TRBJ1-1 and V is TRBV6-1; 8 bases are a match to TRBD1. The J segment lost 1 base and the V segment lost 6 bases, leaving 7 bases of the junction unmatched. Germline V gene lookup returns CDR1 MNHNS and CDR2 SASEGT. CDR3 length equals 15 residues. CDR3 DNA sequence: TGTGCCAGCAGGACAGGGGCGGGTACGAACACTGAAGCTTTCTTT. It yields the protein CASRTGAGTNTEAFF.

The J gene is TRBJ2-7, the V gene TRBV4-2, with D perhaps TRBD2 (6 bases). The CDR3 length is 16 residues. V was shortened by 0 bases and J by 0 bases, with 12 bases between the two germline ends. Germline V gene data show CDR1 as LGHNA and CDR2 as YNFKEQ. The CDR3: CASSQDLRGTSYEQYF. In DNA, the CDR3 is TGTGCCAGCAGCCAAGATCTCCGGGGGACCTCCTACGAGCAGTACTTC.

This chain links TRBV2 with TRBJ1-1; D gene unclear. The CDR3 has 14 residues. V dropped 8 bases and J dropped 4 bases, with 17 bases sitting between them. In germline, CDR1 is SNHLY, CDR2 FYNNEI. As DNA, the CDR3 is TGTGCCAGCTCTTATCATAGTGAGAGCACTGAAGCTTTCTTT. Its protein product is CASSYHSESTEAFF. Full variable domain (rest looked up from reference TRBV2 and TRBJ1-1): EPEVTQTPSHQVTQMGQEVILRCVPISNHLYFYWYRQILGQKVEFLVSFYNNEISEKSEIFDDQFSVERPDGSNFTLKIRSTKLEDSAMYFCASSYHSESTEAFFGQGTRLTVV.

This rearrangement joins TRBV5-1 to TRBJ1-1; 8 nucleotides agree with TRBD1. This CDR3 is built from 12 residues. After removal of 4 bases from V and 7 bases from J, the junction contained 3 bases not matched to a gene. The germline gives CDR1 SGHRS, CDR2 YFSETQ. In DNA form, the CDR3 reads TGCGCCAGCAGCCCGGGGACAGGTGAAGCTTTCTTT. Residues: CASSPGTGEAFF.

V and J are TRBV6-5 and TRBJ1-1, with 10 positions matching TRBD1. The J segment lost 5 bases and the V segment lost 2 bases, leaving 2 bases of the junction unmatched. This CDR3 is built from 14 residues. CDR1 and CDR2 from the germline V gene are MNHEY and SVGAGI. The CDR3 bases are TGTGCCAGCAGTTACGGGACAGGGGAAACTGAAGCTTTCTTT. Its translation is CASSYGTGETEAFF.